This entry concerns a single T cell receptor beta chain. The antigen is not known. This specimen belongs to a study of T-cell memory formation after mild COVID-19. In the study overall: Largely donor-specific TCR clusters were found. Findings and caveats of the study: Detection of some responders pre-infection suggested pre-existing cross-reactive memory T cells participated. Clones shrinking between day 15 and 85 showed a balanced CD4/CD8 split, and those that grew later tilted toward CD4+.

Constant-segment primers and 5'RACE yielded cDNA libraries for TCR alpha and TCR beta, each carrying sample barcodes and UMIs. TCRdb fed the 5' RACE reads into MiXCR, producing one record per CDR3 protein. The sample records 500,000 to 650,000 distinct CDR3 sequences, about 20% being singletons. Material for sequencing was PBMCs or a T cell subset sorted from them (not recorded which). This clonotype originated in an adult woman who had mild COVID-19 (a few samples of this study predate the infection). Cell type and time point are not known.

This chain's CDR3 is CASSPSPVGELFF. The CDR3 bases are TGTGCCAGCTCACCGTCCCCCGTCGGGGAGCTGTTTTTT. The chain combines TRBV18 with TRBJ2-2; no definite D call. V dropped 3 bases and J dropped 7 bases, with 9 bases sitting between them. Germline CDR1 is KGHSH and CDR2 is LQKENI. This CDR3 is built from 13 residues.